These 23 T cell receptor beta chains originate from one sample sequenced in a study of blood T cells in healthy people across ages. A second PCR of about 6 to 11 cycles used a sample-barcoded 5' primer and a J-beta primer mix. One entry per CDR3 protein, called by TCRdb with MiXCR from the 5' RACE reads. The repertoire holds about 680,000 distinct CDR3 sequences, with around 48% as singletons. Material: blood. Receptors were obtained from a woman aged 60-75 years in good health.

Only a few counts were recorded for this clonotype. The gene calls are TRBV27 and TRBJ2-7, with 7 positions matching TRBD1. The germline V gene has CDR1 MNHEY and CDR2 SMNVEV (reference sequence). V was clipped by 7 bases and J by 6 bases; unmatched bases: 9. The CDR3 is 13 amino acids. CDR3 bases: TGTGCCAGCATGATGAGGCAGGGGGTCGAGCAGTACTTC. As protein: CASMMRQGVEQYF.

V is TRBV3-1 and J is TRBJ2-5, with 10 nucleotides matching TRBD1. CDR1 and CDR2 (germline): LGHDT, YNNKEL (reference sequence). The CDR3 has 16 amino acids. The V and J ends lost 4 bases and 1 base, in that order; junction bases with no gene match: 6. CDR3 residues: CASSPRQGAGQETQYF. DNA of the CDR3: TGTGCCAGCAGCCCAAGACAGGGGGCAGGCCAAGAGACCCAGTACTTC.

This clonotype was observed a handful of times. The chain employs TRBV7-9 and TRBJ2-7; 8 bases map to TRBD1. The germline CDR1 and CDR2 sequences are SEHNR and FQNEAQ (reference sequence). The CDR3 sequence is 17 residues long. With 2 bases clipped from V and 3 bases from J, the junction kept 12 bases outside the gene matches. The DNA of the CDR3 is TGTGCCAGCAGCTTATCCCCCGGACAGGGAGGTGGCTACGAGCAGTACTTC. Protein sequence: CASSLSPGQGGGYEQYF. Together with reference TRBV7-9 and TRBJ2-7, the CDR3 gives the full variable domain: DTGVSQNPRHKITKRGQNVTFRCDPISEHNRLYWYRQTLGQGPEFLTYFQNEAQLEKSRLLSDRFSAERPKGSFSTLEIQRTEQGDSAMYLCASSLSPGQGGGYEQYFGPGTRLTVT.

The genes are TRBV5-1 and TRBJ1-5, with TRBD1 matching 10 bases. CDR1 and CDR2 (germline): SGHRS, YFSETQ. J lost 0 bases, V lost 0 bases, and 6 bases had no gene match. The CDR3 extends over 18 amino acids. The CDR3 loop reads CASSLVLGTGDSNQPQHF. The CDR3 DNA follows: TGCGCCAGCAGCTTGGTACTCGGGACAGGGGATAGCAATCAGCCCCAGCATTTT.

This clonotype was counted between two and nine times. V usage is TRBV27 and J usage is TRBJ2-1; 11 bases match TRBD2. V lost 0 bases and J lost 0; bases outside the gene matches: 4. The length of the CDR3 is 18 residues. The V gene's germline CDR1 is MNHEY and CDR2 SMNVEV (reference sequence). CDR3 bases: TGTGCCAGCAGTTTATCGACTAGCGGGGATAGCTCCTACAATGAGCAGTTCTTC. This sequence encodes CASSLSTSGDSSYNEQFF.

On this clonotype itself: The junction and the germline gene differ at one end; a read error may be behind it. The chain uses TRBV3-1 and TRBJ2-3; D call uncertain. The germline V gene encodes CDR1 LGHDT and CDR2 YNNKEL (reference sequence). The CDR3 covers 16 residues. The chain's CDR3 is CASSPGVTFSIDTQYF. The DNA of the CDR3 is TGTGCCAGCAGCCCTGGGGTAACTTTTAGCATAGATACGCAGTATTTT.

The table lists this clonotype with a count of one. This chain joins TRBV4-3 and TRBJ2-1; 7 bases map to TRBD2. This CDR3 spans 15 amino acids. Per germline, CDR1 LGHNA and CDR2 YSLEER. V trimming: 4 bases; J trimming: 7 bases; junction bases outside the gene matches: 10. The DNA of the CDR3 is TGCGCCAGCAGCCCCCAACGAGCGGGATCGAATGAGCAGTTCTTC. This encodes CASSPQRAGSNEQFF.

CDR3 nucleotides: TGTGCCAGCAGCTTGGACGACAGGACTAGCGGTACGGAGACCCAGTACTTC. Translated, it gives CASSLDDRTSGTETQYF. The rearrangement joins TRBV7-6 to TRBJ2-7, with 10 positions matching TRBD2. The end of the DNA is better explained by TRBJ2-5, so the J call may be wrong. Germline V gene lookup returns CDR1 SGHVS and CDR2 FNYEAQ. This CDR3 is built from 17 residues.

The chain has TRBV2 and TRBJ2-2, with 7 bases identical to TRBD2. Germline-derived CDR1 and CDR2 are SNHLY and FYNNEI. There are 16 residues in the CDR3. With V trimmed by 2 bases and J by 1 base, 4 bases remained unmatched. The CDR3 DNA reads TGTGCCAGCAGTGAAAGGGCTAGCGGGAACACCGGGGAGCTGTTTTTT. Residues: CASSERASGNTGELFF.

This sequence joins TRBV6-1 and TRBJ2-4, with 8 bases aligning to TRBD1. V shed 1 base and J 8 bases; nucleotides not matched to a gene: 7. Germline assignment: CDR1 MNHNS and CDR2 SASEGT. The CDR3 consists of 15 residues. This CDR3 reads CASSEGGTGFDIQYF. Here the CDR3 DNA reads TGTGCCAGCAGTGAAGGCGGGACAGGTTTCGACATTCAGTACTTC.

The rearrangement joins TRBV30 to TRBJ2-5; D is uncertain. CDR3 size: 15 residues. Trimming took 1 base from V and 2 from J, leaving 14 bases between them. Per the germline V gene, CDR1 is GTSNPN and CDR2 is SVGIG (reference sequence). The CDR3 reads CAWSAQVIPQETQYF. The CDR3 bases are TGTGCCTGGAGTGCCCAGGTGATCCCACAAGAGACCCAGTACTTC.

In its sample, this clonotype was seen once. The V call is TRBV11-1, the J call TRBJ2-5, with TRBD2 matching over 8 bases. This CDR3 spans 19 amino acids. The J segment lost 4 bases and the V segment lost 2 bases, leaving 18 bases of the junction unmatched. Germline V CDR1 and CDR2: SGHAT, FQDESV (reference sequence). The CDR3 DNA is TGTGCCAGCAGCTTAACTGGAGCGAGCGGGAGCCTGTGGGTAGAGACCCAGTACTTC. This gives the protein CASSLTGASGSLWVETQYF.

A few counts support this clonotype. The V and J genes are TRBV3-1 and TRBJ2-5; TRBD1 aligns across 7 bases. CDR3 length equals 16 residues. Per the germline V gene, CDR1 is LGHDT and CDR2 is YNNKEL (reference sequence). Unmatched junction bases numbered 10, after V lost 3 bases and J lost 3 bases. CDR3 loop: CASSHNRGYAEETQYF. The CDR3 nucleotides read TGTGCCAGCAGCCACAACAGGGGATATGCTGAAGAGACCCAGTACTTC.

Comment on this clonotype: One end of the junction does not line up with germline, which may come from a read error. V and J are TRBV25-1 and TRBJ2-1, with a tentative D call TRBD2 (5 bases). The CDR3 is 14 amino acids. CDR1 MGHDK and CDR2 SYGVNS come from the germline V gene. The CDR3 reads CASTPSETTNGQFF. The CDR3 bases are TGTGCCAGCACCCCTTCGGAGACGACTAATGGGCAGTTCTTC.

This sequence joins TRBV4-1 and TRBJ2-5; D not resolved. CDR3 size: 17 residues. Trimming shortened V by 1 base and J by 0 bases, and 15 bases separated the two germline ends. In germline, CDR1 is MGHRA, CDR2 YSYEKL. CDR3 in amino acids: CASSQVDHSRYQETQYF. CDR3 DNA sequence: TGCGCCAGCAGCCAAGTAGATCACAGTCGGTACCAAGAGACCCAGTACTTC.

The CDR3 here is CASSEAWGGLGKLFF. CDR3 in DNA: TGTGCCAGCAGTGAAGCGTGGGGGGGTTTAGGAAAACTGTTTTTT. The J gene is TRBJ1-4, the V gene TRBV2, with a weak D call TRBD1 (5 bases). Germline V gene sequence: CDR1 SNHLY, CDR2 FYNNEI. Trimming took 0 bases from V and 10 from J, leaving 15 bases between them. The CDR3 is made up of 15 amino acids.

This clonotype has a count of ten or more. This chain links TRBV4-3 with TRBJ2-7, with D perhaps being TRBD1 or TRBD2 (5 bases each). Trimming stripped 0 bases from V and 2 bases from J, with 11 bases between. There are 15 residues in the CDR3. CDR1 and CDR2 from the germline V gene are LGHNA and YSLEER. The CDR3 region has the DNA TGCGCCAGCAGCCAAGATCCGGGGCTAGCCTACGAGCAGTACTTC. It specifies CASSQDPGLAYEQYF.

This clonotype was seen a handful of times. This chain links TRBV28 with TRBJ2-7, with 10 nucleotides matching TRBD1. Trimming at V came to 5 bases and at J to 1 base, leaving 11 bases not matched to a gene. Germline assignment: CDR1 MDHEN and CDR2 SYDVKM. The CDR3 loop spans 17 amino acids. Here the CDR3 DNA reads TGTGCCAGCAGTGTAGAACTTGGGACAGGGGAATCCTACGAGCAGTACTTC. Amino acid sequence: CASSVELGTGESYEQYF.

This clonotype appeared a few times. V usage is TRBV6-2 or TRBV6-3 and J usage is TRBJ2-5, with 11 nucleotides matching TRBD2. The germline gives CDR1 MNHEY, CDR2 SVGEGT. The CDR3 runs to 17 residues. With V trimmed by 7 bases and J by 11 bases, 21 bases remained unmatched. The CDR3 sequence: CASNYPASGRTEIKQYF. CDR3 coding DNA: TGTGCCAGCAACTACCCGGCTAGCGGGAGGACAGAGATCAAGCAGTACTTC.

The genes are TRBV6-5 and TRBJ2-1, with 8 bases that match TRBD2. V shed 8 bases and J 7 bases; nucleotides not matched to a gene: 10. Germline loops: CDR1 MNHEY, CDR2 SVGAGI. This CDR3 spans 14 amino acids. CDR3 in DNA: TGTGCCAGCTCGGGTAGTAGCGGGACAAATGAGCAGTTCTTC. Encoded protein: CASSGSSGTNEQFF.

The chain uses TRBV20-1 and TRBJ2-5; TRBD2 aligns across 9 bases. The trim removed 3 bases at V and 4 bases at J, leaving 12 bases unmatched. The CDR3 spans 16 residues. The germline gives CDR1 DFQATT, CDR2 SNEGSKA (reference sequence). The DNA for the CDR3 is TGCAGTGCTAGGGGCCCTAGCGGGATGATCCGAGAGACCCAGTACTTC. Translation gives CSARGPSGMIRETQYF.

The chain uses TRBV7-2 and TRBJ2-6; possibly TRBD1 for D (5 bases). Trimming stripped 1 base from V and 9 bases from J, with 13 bases between. Germline V gene lookup returns CDR1 SGHTA and CDR2 FQGNSA. The CDR3 length is 15 residues. For the CDR3, the DNA is TGTGCCAGCAGCTTAGGTAGGGGCGTTGGCAACGTCCTGACTTTC. Protein: CASSLGRGVGNVLTF.

There are a few counts of this clonotype. This chain uses TRBV10-3 with TRBJ2-7; D is possibly TRBD1 (6 bases). The CDR3 consists of 13 residues. The V end lost 7 bases, the J end lost 7 bases, and 17 bases lay between the germline ends. From germline, CDR1 is ENHRY and CDR2 SYGVKD. The DNA for the CDR3 is TGTGCCATCAAGGGACACTCGCCGGGGGAGCAGTACTTC. It translates to CAIKGHSPGEQYF.